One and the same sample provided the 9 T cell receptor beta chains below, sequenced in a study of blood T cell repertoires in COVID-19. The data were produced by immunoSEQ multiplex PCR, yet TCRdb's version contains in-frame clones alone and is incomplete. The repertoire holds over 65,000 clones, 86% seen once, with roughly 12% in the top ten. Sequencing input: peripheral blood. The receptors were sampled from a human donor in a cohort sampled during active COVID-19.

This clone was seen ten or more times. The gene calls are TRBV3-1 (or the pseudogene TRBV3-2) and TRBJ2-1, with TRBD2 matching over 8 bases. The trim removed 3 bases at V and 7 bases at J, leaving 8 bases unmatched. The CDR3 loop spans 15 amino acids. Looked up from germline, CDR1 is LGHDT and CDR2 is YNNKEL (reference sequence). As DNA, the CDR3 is TGTGCCAGCAGCCACACCGGGACTAGGGGAAATGAGCAGTTCTTC. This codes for CASSHTGTRGNEQFF.

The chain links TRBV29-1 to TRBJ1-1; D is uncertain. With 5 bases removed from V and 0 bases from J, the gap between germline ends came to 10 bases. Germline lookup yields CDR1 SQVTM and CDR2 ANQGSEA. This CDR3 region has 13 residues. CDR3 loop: CSVFPYMNTEAFF. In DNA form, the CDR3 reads TGCAGCGTTTTCCCGTACATGAACACTGAAGCTTTCTTT.

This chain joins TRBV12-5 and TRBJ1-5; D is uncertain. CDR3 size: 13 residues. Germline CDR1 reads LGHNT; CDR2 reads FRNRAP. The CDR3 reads CASSYWAGQPQHF. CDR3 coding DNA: TGTGCCTCCTCCTACTGGGCTGGTCAGCCCCAGCATTTT.

The CDR3 region is CASSMRGQNTEAFF. Here the CDR3 DNA reads TGTGCCAGTAGTATGCGGGGGCAAAACACTGAAGCTTTCTTT. This rearrangement joins TRBV19 to TRBJ1-1, with D tentatively TRBD1 (6 bases). This CDR3 spans 14 amino acids. V lost 3 bases to trimming and J lost 2 bases, with 10 bases between them. Germline CDR1 is LNHDA and CDR2 is SQIVND (reference sequence).

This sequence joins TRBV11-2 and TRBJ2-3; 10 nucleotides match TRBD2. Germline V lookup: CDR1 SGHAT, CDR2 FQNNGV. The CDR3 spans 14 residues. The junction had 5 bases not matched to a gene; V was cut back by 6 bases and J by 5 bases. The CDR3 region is CASRLAGDEDTQYF. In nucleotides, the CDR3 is TGTGCCAGCAGGCTAGCGGGGGATGAAGATACGCAGTATTTT.

CDR3 coding DNA: TGTGCCAGCTCACCTACAGAAAATTCACCCCTCCACTTT. Protein sequence: CASSPTENSPLHF. The chain combines TRBV18 with TRBJ1-6; D remains unclear. The germline V gene has CDR1 KGHSH and CDR2 LQKENI. Between the trimmed V and J ends, which lost 3 bases and 7 bases, there was a span of 7 bases. CDR3 size: 13 residues.

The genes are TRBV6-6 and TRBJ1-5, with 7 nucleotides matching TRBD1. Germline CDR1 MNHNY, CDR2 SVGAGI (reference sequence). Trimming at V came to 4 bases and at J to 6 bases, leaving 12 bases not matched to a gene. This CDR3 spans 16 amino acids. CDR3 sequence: CASSFQGGGNGQPQHF. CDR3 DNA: TGTGCCAGCAGTTTCCAAGGAGGGGGCAACGGTCAGCCCCAGCATTTT.

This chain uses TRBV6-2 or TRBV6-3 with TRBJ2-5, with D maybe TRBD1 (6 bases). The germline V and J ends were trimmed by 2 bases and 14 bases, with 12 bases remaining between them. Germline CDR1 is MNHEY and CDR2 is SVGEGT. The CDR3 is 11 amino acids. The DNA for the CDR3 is TGTGCCAGCAGTTACAGGGGGATAGGATACTTC. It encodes CASSYRGIGYF.

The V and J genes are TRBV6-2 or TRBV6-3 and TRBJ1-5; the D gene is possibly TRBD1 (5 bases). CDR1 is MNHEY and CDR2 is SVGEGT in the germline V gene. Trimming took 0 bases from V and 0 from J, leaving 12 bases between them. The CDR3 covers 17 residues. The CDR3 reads CASSYSGQVGSNQPQHF. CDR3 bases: TGTGCCAGCAGTTACTCGGGGCAGGTTGGTAGCAATCAGCCCCAGCATTTT.